Presented here are 15 T cell receptor beta chains from one specimen sequenced in a study of blood T cell repertoires in COVID-19. Assay: immunoSEQ multiplex PCR; the TCRdb copy retains only in-frame clones and omits some. The table has a few hundred thousand clones, 84% seen once. The sample taken for sequencing was PBMCs or T cells enriched from blood (not recorded which). Receptors were obtained from a woman between 40 and 55 years old who had recovered from COVID-19.

The rearrangement links TRBV6-5 to TRBJ1-6; perhaps TRBD1 as D (5 bases). The germline CDR1 and CDR2 sequences are MNHEY and SVGAGI. V gave up 6 bases and J gave up 8 bases, with 11 bases separating them. The CDR3 is 13 residues long. Here the CDR3 DNA reads TGTGCCAGCAGCGGGGGTCCGGATTCACCCCTCCACTTT. Translating gives CASSGGPDSPLHF.

The rearrangement uses TRBV7-2 and TRBJ2-1; D is perhaps TRBD2 (5 bases). CDR1 SGHTA and CDR2 FQGNSA come from the germline V gene. CDR3 length: 13 residues. The germline V and J ends were trimmed by 4 bases and 12 bases, with 16 bases remaining between them. CDR3 nucleotides: TGTGCCAGCAGCTCCCGGACTGTTGGATGGCAGTTCTTC. Translation: CASSSRTVGWQFF.

In DNA, the CDR3 is TGTGCCAGCAGCACCTCTAGCGGGAGGGCCGGGGAGCTGTTTTTT. This encodes CASSTSSGRAGELFF. The V gene is TRBV9, the J gene TRBJ2-2; TRBD2 agrees at 12 bases. V lost 4 bases to trimming and J lost 6 bases; unmatched junction nucleotides: 4. Germline CDR1 SGDLS, CDR2 YYNGEE. The CDR3 has 15 amino acids.

CDR3 sequence: CASSPGTTNTGELFF. The CDR3 DNA reads as TGTGCCAGCAGCCCCGGGACTACGAACACCGGGGAGCTGTTTTTT. The V and J genes are TRBV7-7 and TRBJ2-2, with 7 bases identical to TRBD2. V shed 5 bases and J 0 bases; nucleotides not matched to a gene: 3. Germline loops: CDR1 SSHAT, CDR2 FNYEAQ (reference sequence). The CDR3 runs to 15 residues.

The gene calls are TRBV2 and TRBJ1-2, with 9 bases aligning to TRBD1. This CDR3 spans 16 amino acids. CDR1 and CDR2 (germline): SNHLY, FYNNEI. The V gene end was trimmed by 6 bases and the J gene end by 2 bases; junction bases not matched to a gene: 10. The CDR3 bases are TGTGCCAGCAGGACAGGACAGGGGCTCCTAAACTATGGCTACACCTTC. Its translation: CASRTGQGLLNYGYTF.

The V gene is TRBV12-5, the J gene TRBJ2-2, with 7 nucleotides matching TRBD1. Germline CDR1 reads LGHNT; CDR2 reads FRNRAP. The junction had 10 bases not matched to a gene; V was cut back by 2 bases and J by 13 bases. There are 14 residues in the CDR3. This chain's CDR3 is CASGLSTQGRGLFF. CDR3 nucleotide sequence: TGTGCTAGTGGTTTGTCCACACAGGGGCGAGGGCTGTTTTTT.

The chain uses TRBV5-1 and TRBJ1-2; 9 bases map to TRBD1. Trimming cost V 4 bases and J 3 bases; bases outside gene matches: 7. The CDR3 is 15 residues long. Germline V lookup: CDR1 SGHRS, CDR2 YFSETQ. CDR3 nucleotide sequence: TGCGCCAGCAGCCGACAGGGGGACACCCACTATGGCTACACCTTC. Amino acid sequence: CASSRQGDTHYGYTF.

The chain links TRBV28 to TRBJ1-4; 10 bases line up with TRBD1. The V gene end was trimmed by 2 bases and the J gene end by 3 bases; junction bases not matched to a gene: 9. This CDR3 has 18 amino acids. Germline loops: CDR1 MDHEN, CDR2 SYDVKM. CDR3: CASSLRGQGRVANEKLFF. The CDR3 DNA sequence: TGTGCCAGCAGTTTAAGGGGACAGGGGAGAGTGGCTAATGAAAAACTGTTTTTT.

This rearrangement joins TRBV7-2 to TRBJ2-6; D is unclear. The ends were cut back, 5 bases at V and 3 bases at J, with 11 bases in the middle. CDR3 length: 15 amino acids. CDR1 is SGHTA, CDR2 FQGNSA, per germline. CDR3 amino acids: CASSLDLVGANVLTF. CDR3 in DNA: TGTGCCAGCAGCCTAGACTTGGTTGGGGCCAACGTCCTGACTTTC.

The V and J genes are TRBV3-1 (or the pseudogene TRBV3-2) and TRBJ2-1, with 11 bases identical to TRBD2. V trimming: 0 bases; J trimming: 8 bases; junction bases outside the gene matches: 6. The CDR3 is made up of 16 amino acids. Germline CDR1 and CDR2: LGHDT and YNNKEL (reference sequence). The CDR3 sequence is CASSQDSTGLADEQFF. CDR3 DNA: TGTGCCAGCAGCCAAGATTCGACGGGACTAGCGGATGAGCAGTTCTTC.

The chain employs TRBV5-1 and TRBJ2-1; 10 positions match TRBD2. The V and J ends lost 5 bases and 3 bases, in that order; junction bases with no gene match: 8. Germline-derived CDR1 and CDR2 are SGHRS and YFSETQ. This CDR3 contains 16 residues. This chain's CDR3 is CASRNLAGDDYNEQFF. The CDR3 bases are TGCGCCAGCAGAAACCTAGCGGGAGACGACTACAATGAGCAGTTCTTC.

This clone was counted once. This chain uses TRBV4-1 with TRBJ2-1; the match to TRBD2 covers 7 bases. The V and J ends lost 0 bases and 5 bases, in that order; junction bases with no gene match: 7. The CDR3 is 16 residues long. Germline V CDR1 and CDR2: MGHRA, YSYEKL. The CDR3, as DNA: TGCGCCAGCAGCCAAGAACTGACTAGCCTTAACAATGAGCAGTTCTTC. This translates into CASSQELTSLNNEQFF.

V and J are TRBV6-5 and TRBJ1-2; 11 bases fit TRBD1. Trimming removed 4 bases from V and 8 bases from J; junction bases left unmatched: 6. Per germline, CDR1 MNHEY and CDR2 SVGAGI. This CDR3 spans 14 amino acids. CDR3 protein: CASSWDRGNGGYTF. DNA for the CDR3: TGTGCCAGCAGTTGGGACAGGGGGAACGGCGGCTACACCTTC.

This clone was observed once. The gene calls are TRBV11-2 and TRBJ2-5; TRBD2 is a possible D gene (5 bases). The V end lost 0 bases, the J end lost 2 bases, and 13 bases lay between the germline ends. The germline V gene encodes CDR1 SGHAT and CDR2 FQNNGV. The CDR3 has 16 amino acids. CDR3 in amino acids: CASSLDRGSRQETQYF. For the CDR3, the DNA is TGTGCCAGCAGCTTAGATCGTGGGAGCCGTCAAGAGACCCAGTACTTC. Supplemented by reference TRBV11-2 and TRBJ2-5, the full variable domain reads EAGVAQSPRYKIIEKRQSVAFWCNPISGHATLYWYQQILGQGPKLLIQFQNNGVVDDSQLPKDRFSAERLKGVDSTLKIQPAKLEDSAVYLCASSLDRGSRQETQYFGPGTRLLVL.

The chain combines TRBV6-5 with TRBJ2-7, with D possibly being TRBD2 (6 bases). V lost 1 base and J lost 1, with 14 bases in between. Germline V lookup: CDR1 MNHEY, CDR2 SVGAGI. The CDR3 loop spans 16 amino acids. The CDR3 spells CASSYLGTPGSYEQYF. For the CDR3, the DNA is TGTGCCAGCAGTTACTTAGGGACTCCTGGATCCTACGAGCAGTACTTC.